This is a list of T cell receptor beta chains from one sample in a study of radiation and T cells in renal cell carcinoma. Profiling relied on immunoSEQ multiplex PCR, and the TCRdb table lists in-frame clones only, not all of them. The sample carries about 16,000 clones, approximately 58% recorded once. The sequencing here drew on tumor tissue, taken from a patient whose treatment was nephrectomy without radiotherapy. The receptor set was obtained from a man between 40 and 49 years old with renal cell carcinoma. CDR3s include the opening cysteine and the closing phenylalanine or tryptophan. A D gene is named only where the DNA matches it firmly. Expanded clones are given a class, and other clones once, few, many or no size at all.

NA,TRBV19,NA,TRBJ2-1,CASREDSVASYYNEQFF,TGTGCCAGTAGAGAAGACAGCGTGGCGTCGTACTACAATGAGCAGTTCTTC
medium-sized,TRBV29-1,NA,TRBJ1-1,CSAVTGNTEAFF,TGCAGCGCTGTGACAGGGAACACTGAAGCTTTCTTT
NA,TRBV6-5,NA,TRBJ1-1,CASSPSGAANTEAFF,TGTGCCAGCAGTCCGAGCGGGGCGGCGAACACTGAAGCTTTCTTT
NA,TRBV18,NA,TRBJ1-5,CASSPQGGHQPQHF,TGTGCCAGCTCACCACAGGGAGGACATCAGCCCCAGCATTTT
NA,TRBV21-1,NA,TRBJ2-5,CASSKAGQKVETQYF,TGTGCCAGCAGCAAAGCGGGACAGAAGGTTGAGACCCAGTACTTC
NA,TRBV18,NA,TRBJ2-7,CASSQGSHSYEQYF,TGTGCCAGCTCACAGGGGTCCCACTCCTACGAGCAGTACTTC
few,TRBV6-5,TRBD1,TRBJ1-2,CATSGTGLGDYGYTF,TGTGCAACATCCGGGACAGGCCTCGGCGACTATGGCTACACCTTC
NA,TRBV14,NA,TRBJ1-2,CASSATRGVGDGYTF,TGTGCCAGCAGCGCAACACGGGGTGTTGGGGATGGCTACACCTTC
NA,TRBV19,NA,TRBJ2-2,CASSPRTGELFF,TGTGCCAGTAGCCCCAGGACCGGGGAGCTGTTTTTT
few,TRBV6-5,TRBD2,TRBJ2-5,CASRGGYQETQYF,TGTGCCAGCAGGGGGGGGTACCAAGAGACCCAGTACTTC
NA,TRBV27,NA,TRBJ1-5,CASSWRGPPQPQHF,TGTGCCAGCAGTTGGCGGGGGCCCCCTCAGCCCCAGCATTTT
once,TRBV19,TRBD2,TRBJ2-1,CASSIQAGGSYNEQFF,TGTGCCAGTAGTATTCAGGCGGGGGGATCCTACAATGAGCAGTTCTTC
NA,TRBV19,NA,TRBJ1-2,CASSIGSGGLLRGGYTF,TGTGCCAGTAGTATAGGGTCCGGAGGACTATTGCGCGGTGGCTACACCTTC
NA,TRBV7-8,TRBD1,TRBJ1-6,CASSPQTGAGVSYNSPLHF,TGTGCCAGCAGCCCACAGACAGGGGCAGGGGTATCCTATAATTCACCCCTCCACTTT
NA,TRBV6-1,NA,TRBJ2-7,CASSEEAPLWTASYEQYF,TGTGCCAGCAGTGAAGAAGCTCCCCTTTGGACGGCTTCCTACGAGCAGTACTTC
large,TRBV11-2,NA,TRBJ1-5,CASSLHVDNQPQHF,TGTGCCAGCAGCTTACACGTGGACAATCAGCCCCAGCATTTT
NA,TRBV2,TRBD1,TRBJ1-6,CASSPEQGARNSPLHF,TGTGCCAGCAGCCCTGAACAGGGGGCGCGAAATTCACCCCTCCACTTT
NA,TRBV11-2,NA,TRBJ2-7,CASSLGPGYYEQYF,TGTGCCAGCAGCTTAGGGCCAGGATACTACGAGCAGTACTTC
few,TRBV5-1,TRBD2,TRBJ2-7,CASNEGGYEQYF,TGCGCCAGCAACGAGGGAGGGTACGAGCAGTACTTC
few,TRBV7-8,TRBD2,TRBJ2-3,CASSPEETSGYTDTQYF,TGTGCCAGCAGCCCAGAGGAGACTAGCGGGTACACAGATACGCAGTATTTT
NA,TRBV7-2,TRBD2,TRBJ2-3,CASRATSGEADTQYF,TGTGCCAGCAGGGCGACTAGCGGGGAGGCAGATACGCAGTATTTT
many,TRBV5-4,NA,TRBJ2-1,CASRVGGRNEQFF,TGTGCCAGCAGAGTGGGGGGCCGTAATGAGCAGTTCTTC
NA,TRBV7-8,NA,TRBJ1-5,CASSLAGGGHSNQPQHF,TGTGCCAGCAGCTTAGCGGGGGGAGGACATAGCAATCAGCCCCAGCATTTT
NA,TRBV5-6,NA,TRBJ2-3,CASSLGGRSTDTQYF,TGTGCCAGCAGCTTGGGGGGAAGAAGCACAGATACGCAGTATTTT
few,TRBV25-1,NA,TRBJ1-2,CASSDHYGYTF,TGTGCCAGCAGTGATCACTATGGCTACACCTTC
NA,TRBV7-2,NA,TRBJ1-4,CASSLLGLDYEKLFF,TGTGCCAGCAGCCTCCTTGGGTTGGATTATGAAAAACTGTTTTTT
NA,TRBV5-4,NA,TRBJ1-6,CASSPPGRNSPLHF,TGTGCCAGCAGCCCTCCGGGGCGGAATTCACCCCTCCACTTT
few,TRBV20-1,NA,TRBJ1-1,CSARDLSEAFF,TGCAGTGCTAGAGATTTATCTGAAGCTTTCTTT
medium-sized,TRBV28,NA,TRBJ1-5,CASSLSEYSNQPQHF,TGTGCCAGCAGTTTGTCCGAGTATAGCAATCAGCCCCAGCATTTT
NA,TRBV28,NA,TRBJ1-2,CASSWTARNEYGYTF,TGTGCCAGCAGTTGGACAGCCCGAAATGAGTATGGCTACACCTTC
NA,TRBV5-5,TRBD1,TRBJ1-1,CASSLRDRGPDTEAFF,TGTGCCAGCAGCCTCCGGGACAGGGGGCCGGACACTGAAGCTTTCTTT
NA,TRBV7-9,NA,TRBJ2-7,CASSLAESYEQYF,TGTGCCAGCAGCTTAGCCGAGTCCTACGAGCAGTACTTC
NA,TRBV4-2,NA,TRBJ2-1,CASSPDGARDEQFF,TGTGCCAGCAGCCCCGACGGCGCACGGGATGAGCAGTTCTTC
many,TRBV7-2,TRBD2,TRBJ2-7,CASSSVTGGDEQYF,TGTGCCAGCAGCTCCGTTACGGGGGGGGACGAGCAGTACTTC
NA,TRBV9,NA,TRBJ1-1,CASSAFSGRTTEAFF,TGTGCCAGCAGCGCCTTTTCAGGGAGGACCACTGAAGCTTTCTTT
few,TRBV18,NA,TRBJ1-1,CASSPLNGAGRNTEAFF,TGTGCCAGCTCACCACTAAACGGGGCAGGGAGGAACACTGAAGCTTTCTTT
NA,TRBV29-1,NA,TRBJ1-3,CSVAGTGNTIYF,TGCAGCGTTGCAGGGACTGGAAACACCATATATTTT
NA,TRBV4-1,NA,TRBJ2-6,CASSQVSGVGANVLTF,TGCGCCAGCAGCCAAGTTTCCGGGGTTGGGGCCAACGTCCTGACTTTC
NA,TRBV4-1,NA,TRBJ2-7,CASSPSGTGVSYEQYF,TGCGCCAGCAGCCCTTCCGGGACTGGTGTATCCTACGAGCAGTACTTC
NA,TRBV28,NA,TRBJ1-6,CASSLVAGYSPLHF,TGTGCCAGCAGTTTGGTGGCGGGGTATTCACCCCTCCACTTT
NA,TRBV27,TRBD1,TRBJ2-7,CASGPRTGVASYEQYF,TGTGCCAGCGGACCCCGGACAGGGGTCGCCTCCTACGAGCAGTACTTC